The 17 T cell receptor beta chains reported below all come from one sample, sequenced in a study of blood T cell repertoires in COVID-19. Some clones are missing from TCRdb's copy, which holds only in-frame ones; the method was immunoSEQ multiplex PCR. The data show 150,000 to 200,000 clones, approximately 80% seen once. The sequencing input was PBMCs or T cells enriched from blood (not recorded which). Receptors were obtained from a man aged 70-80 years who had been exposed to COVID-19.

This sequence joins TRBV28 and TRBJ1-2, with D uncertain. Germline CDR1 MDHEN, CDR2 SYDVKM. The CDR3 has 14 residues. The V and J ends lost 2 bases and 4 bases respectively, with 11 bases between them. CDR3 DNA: TGTGCCAGCAGTTTAATCCCTTCCCCCTATGGCTACACCTTC. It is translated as CASSLIPSPYGYTF.

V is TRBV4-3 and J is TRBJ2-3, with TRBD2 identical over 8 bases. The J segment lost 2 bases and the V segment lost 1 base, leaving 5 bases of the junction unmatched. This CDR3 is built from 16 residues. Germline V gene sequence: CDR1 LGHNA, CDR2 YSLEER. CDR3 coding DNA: TGCGCCAGCAGCCAAGGGAGCGGGGGATTCACAGATACGCAGTATTTT. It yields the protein CASSQGSGGFTDTQYF.

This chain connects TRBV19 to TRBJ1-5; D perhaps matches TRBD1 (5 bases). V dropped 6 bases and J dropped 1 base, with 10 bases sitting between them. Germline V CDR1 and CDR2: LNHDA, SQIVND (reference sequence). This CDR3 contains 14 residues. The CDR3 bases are TGTGCCAGTAGGCAGGGAGGGAGCAATCAGCCCCAGCATTTT. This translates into CASRQGGSNQPQHF.

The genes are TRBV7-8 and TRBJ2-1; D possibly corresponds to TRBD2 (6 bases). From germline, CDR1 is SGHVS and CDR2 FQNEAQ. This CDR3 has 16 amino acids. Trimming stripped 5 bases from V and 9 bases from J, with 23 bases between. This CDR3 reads CASSQGVPTSFVEQFF. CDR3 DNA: TGTGCCAGCAGCCAAGGGGTTCCGACTAGTTTCGTTGAGCAGTTCTTC.

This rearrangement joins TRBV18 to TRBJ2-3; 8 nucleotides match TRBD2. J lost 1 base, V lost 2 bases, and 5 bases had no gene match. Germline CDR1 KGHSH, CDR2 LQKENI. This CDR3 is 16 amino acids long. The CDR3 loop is CASSPVNSGGTDTQYF. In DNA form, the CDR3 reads TGTGCCAGCTCACCAGTGAATAGCGGGGGCACAGATACGCAGTATTTT.

CDR3 loop: CATSRGEGGTEAFF. The CDR3 DNA sequence: TGTGCCACCAGCAGAGGCGAGGGGGGGACTGAAGCTTTCTTT. V and J are TRBV15 and TRBJ1-1; D is perhaps TRBD1 (6 bases). Trimming pared 1 base from V and 5 bases from J, leaving 11 bases between. Looked up from germline, CDR1 is LNHNV and CDR2 is YYDKDF (reference sequence). The CDR3 runs to 14 residues.

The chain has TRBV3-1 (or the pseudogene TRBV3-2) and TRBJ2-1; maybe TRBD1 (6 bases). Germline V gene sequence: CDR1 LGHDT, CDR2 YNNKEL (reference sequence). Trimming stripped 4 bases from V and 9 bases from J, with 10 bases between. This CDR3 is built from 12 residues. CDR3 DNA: TGTGCCAGCAGCCGGACAGCGTCTGAGCAGTTCTTC. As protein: CASSRTASEQFF.

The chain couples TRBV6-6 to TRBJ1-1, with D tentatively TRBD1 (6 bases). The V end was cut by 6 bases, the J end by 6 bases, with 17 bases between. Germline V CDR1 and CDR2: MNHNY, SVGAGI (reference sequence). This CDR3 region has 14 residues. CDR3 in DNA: TGTGCCAGCAGGCCGACAGGAGAGTCCGCTGAAGCTTTCTTT. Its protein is CASRPTGESAEAFF.

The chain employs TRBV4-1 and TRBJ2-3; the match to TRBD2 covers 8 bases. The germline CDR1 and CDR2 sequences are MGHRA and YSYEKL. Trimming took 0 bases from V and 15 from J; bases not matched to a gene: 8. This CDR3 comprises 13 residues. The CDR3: CASSQDPTGGAYF. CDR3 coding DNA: TGCGCCAGCAGCCAAGACCCGACGGGGGGGGCTTATTTT.

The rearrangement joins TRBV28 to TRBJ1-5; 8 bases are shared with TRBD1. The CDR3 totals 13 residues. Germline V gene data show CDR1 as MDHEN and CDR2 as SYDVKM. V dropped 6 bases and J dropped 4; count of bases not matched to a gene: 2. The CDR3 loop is CASRRQGNQPQHF. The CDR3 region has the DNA TGTGCCAGCAGGAGACAGGGGAATCAGCCCCAGCATTTT.

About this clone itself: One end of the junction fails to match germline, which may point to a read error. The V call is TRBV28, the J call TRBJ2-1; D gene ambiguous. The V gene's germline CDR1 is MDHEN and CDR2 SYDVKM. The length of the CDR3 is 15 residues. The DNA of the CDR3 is TGTGCCAGCAGTACCGCGGCGGTCTCCCACAATGAGCAGTTCTTC. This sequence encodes CASSTAAVSHNEQFF.

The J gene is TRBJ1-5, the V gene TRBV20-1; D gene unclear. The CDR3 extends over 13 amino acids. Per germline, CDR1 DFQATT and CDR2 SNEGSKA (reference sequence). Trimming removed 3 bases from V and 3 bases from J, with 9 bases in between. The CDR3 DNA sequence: TGCAGTGCTAGTGGCGGGGACAATCAGCCCCAGCATTTT. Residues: CSASGGDNQPQHF.

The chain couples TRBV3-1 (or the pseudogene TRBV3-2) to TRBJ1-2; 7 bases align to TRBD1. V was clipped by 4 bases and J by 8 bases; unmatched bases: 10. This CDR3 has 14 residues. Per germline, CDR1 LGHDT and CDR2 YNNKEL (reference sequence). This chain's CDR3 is CASSRLPTGFGYTF. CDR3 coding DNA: TGTGCCAGCAGCCGACTACCGACAGGGTTCGGCTACACCTTC.

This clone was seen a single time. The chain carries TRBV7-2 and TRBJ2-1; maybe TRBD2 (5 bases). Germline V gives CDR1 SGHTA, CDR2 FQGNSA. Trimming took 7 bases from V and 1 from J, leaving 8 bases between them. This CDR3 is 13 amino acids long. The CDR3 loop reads CASTPGSYNEQFF. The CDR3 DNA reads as TGTGCCAGCACCCCGGGGTCCTACAATGAGCAGTTCTTC. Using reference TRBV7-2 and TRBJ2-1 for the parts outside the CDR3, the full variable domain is GAGVSQSPSNKVTEKGKDVELRCDPISGHTALYWYRQSLGQGLEFLIYFQGNSAPDKSGLPSDRFSAERTGGSVSTLTIQRTQQEDSAVYLCASTPGSYNEQFFGPGTRLTVL.

The CDR3 nucleotides are TGTGCCAGTAGTAAGGGGCGCACAGATACGCAGTATTTT. Its translation is CASSKGRTDTQYF. This chain links TRBV19 with TRBJ2-3, with D tentatively TRBD1 (5 bases). The germline V gene has CDR1 LNHDA and CDR2 SQIVND (reference sequence). Between the trimmed V and J ends, which lost 4 bases and 1 base, there was a span of 6 bases. CDR3 length: 13 residues. The complete variable domain, with remaining parts taken from reference TRBV19 and TRBJ2-3, reads DGGITQSPKYLFRKEGQNVTLSCEQNLNHDAMYWYRQDPGQGLRLIYYSQIVNDFQKGDIAEGYSVSREKKESFPLTVTSAQKNPTAFYLCASSKGRTDTQYFGPGTRLTVL.

In DNA, the CDR3 is TGTGCCAGCAGCCCACCTTGGACAGAAAGCTACAATGAGCAGTTCTTC. This gives the protein CASSPPWTESYNEQFF. The chain employs TRBV3-1 (or the pseudogene TRBV3-2) and TRBJ2-1; D may be TRBD1 (6 bases). Germline assignment: CDR1 LGHDT and CDR2 YNNKEL (reference sequence). The germline V and J ends were trimmed by 4 bases and 3 bases, with 16 bases remaining between them. This CDR3 comprises 16 residues.

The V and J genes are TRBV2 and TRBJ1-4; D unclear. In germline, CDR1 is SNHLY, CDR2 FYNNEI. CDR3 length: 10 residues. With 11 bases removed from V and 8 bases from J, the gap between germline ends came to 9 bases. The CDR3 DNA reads TGTGCCGACCCCGGGGAAAAACTGTTTTTT. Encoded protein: CADPGEKLFF.